A single sample gave rise to the 11 T cell receptor beta chains below, sequenced in a study of shared T cell receptors in the human thymus (dated by TCRdb to the early 2020s). The library was obtained by the immunoSEQ multiplex PCR assay. This immuneACCESS table, as held by TCRdb, lists in-frame sequences with V and J called but not all clones. Of the missing ones, under half trace to an unresolved V gene in checked studies; the others have no known cause. Across this sample there are under 450,000 clones, with 95% seen only once. Approximately 0.018% of the sample rests with the top ten. Sequencing was done on a sample of thymocytes. These receptor sequences come from a human donor.

The chain joins TRBV10-1 to TRBJ2-3; D may be TRBD2 (6 bases). This CDR3 has 18 amino acids. V lost 0 bases and J 4 bases, leaving 20 bases between the germline ends. Germline V gene lookup returns CDR1 WNHNN and CDR2 SYGVQD (reference sequence). CDR3 amino acids: CASSESVAAPSGADTQYF. The CDR3 region has the DNA TGCGCCAGCAGTGAGTCGGTAGCGGCCCCCTCCGGCGCAGATACGCAGTATTTT.

The CDR3, as DNA: TGTGCCAGCAGCTCAAAACCACTAGCGGCACCCCTCAGAGAGACCCAGTACTTC. Its protein product is CASSSKPLAAPLRETQYF. The chain has TRBV7-9 and TRBJ2-5, with TRBD2 matching over 8 bases. There are 18 residues in the CDR3. From germline, CDR1 is SEHNR and CDR2 FQNEAQ (reference sequence). After removal of 4 bases from V and 4 bases from J, the junction contained 17 bases not matched to a gene.

The CDR3 sequence: CASSVESSGGEQYF. The CDR3 DNA reads TGTGCCAGCAGCGTAGAATCTAGCGGAGGCGAGCAGTACTTC. V gene TRBV9 combines with J gene TRBJ2-7, with 7 bases matching TRBD2. Trimming cost V 0 bases and J 6 bases; bases outside gene matches: 6. Germline assignment: CDR1 SGDLS and CDR2 YYNGEE. The CDR3 runs 14 residues.

The V call is TRBV21-1, the J call TRBJ2-4; TRBD1, the D gene given by the table, was not confirmed from the DNA. TRBV21-1 is shown as a pseudogene. The CDR3 is 10 residues long. CDR3 DNA: TGTGCCAGTAGATTCCAGGGCCAGTACTTC. It codes for CASRFQGQYF.

The chain has TRBV6-1 and TRBJ1-1; TRBD1 might be the D (5 bases). Germline CDR1 is MNHNS and CDR2 is SASEGT. The CDR3 is 16 amino acids. Trimming pared 0 bases from V and 4 bases from J, leaving 15 bases between. The CDR3 reads CASSEAKGPGGTEAFF. The CDR3 nucleotides are TGTGCCAGCAGTGAAGCGAAGGGCCCGGGGGGCACTGAAGCTTTCTTT.

Note on this clone: Different DNA sequences within this sample yield the same CDR3. J is TRBJ2-5 and V is TRBV9; 11 positions match TRBD2. V was pared by 1 base and J by 0 bases, with 11 bases of the junction left unmatched. CDR1 and CDR2 (germline): SGDLS, YYNGEE. This CDR3 has 19 amino acids. The CDR3 protein is CASSVNPRRLAGNQETQYF. DNA of the CDR3: TGTGCCAGCAGCGTAAATCCCCGCCGACTAGCGGGGAACCAAGAGACCCAGTACTTC.

The chain combines TRBV29-1 with TRBJ1-2, with 9 bases aligning to TRBD1. Trimming at V came to 6 bases and at J to 4 bases, leaving 3 bases not matched to a gene. Germline CDR1 and CDR2: SQVTM and ANQGSEA. The CDR3 extends over 12 amino acids. The DNA for the CDR3 is TGCAGCGTCGTGGACAGGGGCTATGGCTACACCTTC. It translates to CSVVDRGYGYTF.

V is TRBV7-9 and J is TRBJ1-2, with D uncertain. The CDR3 contains 14 residues. Germline lookup yields CDR1 SEHNR and CDR2 FQNEAQ (reference sequence). Trimming shortened V by 4 bases and J by 0 bases, and 9 bases separated the two germline ends. The CDR3 bases are TGTGCCAGCAGCTCCCACTTTCCTAACTATGGCTACACCTTC. Protein product: CASSSHFPNYGYTF.

The chain has TRBV13 and TRBJ2-7; D gene unclear. The germline V and J ends were trimmed by 6 bases and 1 base, with 19 bases remaining between them. The CDR3 contains 16 residues. The germline CDR1 and CDR2 sequences are PRHDT and FYEKMQ (reference sequence). CDR3 DNA sequence: TGTGCCAGCAGTCGCCAGAACCCGACTCAATCCTACGAGCAGTACTTC. It translates to CASSRQNPTQSYEQYF.

The CDR3 loop reads CASSLASPGSHSHGEDTGELFF. The CDR3, as DNA: TGTGCCAGCAGCTTAGCATCCCCGGGTAGTCACTCCCACGGAGAGGACACCGGGGAGCTGTTTTTT. The rearrangement uses TRBV7-2 and TRBJ2-2; unclear D gene. V was pared by 0 bases and J by 3 bases, with 29 bases between. The CDR3 covers 22 residues. CDR1 and CDR2 from the germline V gene are SGHTA and FQGNSA. Complete variable domain (other parts from reference TRBV7-2 and TRBJ2-2): GAGVSQSPSNKVTEKGKDVELRCDPISGHTALYWYRQSLGQGLEFLIYFQGNSAPDKSGLPSDRFSAERTGGSVSTLTIQRTQQEDSAVYLCASSLASPGSHSHGEDTGELFFGEGSRLTVL.

V is TRBV2 and J is TRBJ1-2; 8 bases map to TRBD1. The germline V gene encodes CDR1 SNHLY and CDR2 FYNNEI. J was trimmed by 6 bases and V by 7 bases; bases with no gene match: 22. The CDR3 spans 18 residues. The CDR3 loop reads CASKKVQVQGADYDGYTF. CDR3 nucleotide sequence: TGTGCCAGCAAAAAGGTGCAGGTCCAGGGGGCGGACTATGATGGCTACACCTTC.